Each of the 30 T cell receptor beta chains below was sequenced from the same sample in a study of shared clonotypes between healthy human individuals. Assay: immunoSEQ multiplex PCR; the TCRdb copy retains only in-frame clones and omits some. Of 650,000 to 800,000 clones in the sample, around 77% were seen once. Sequencing was done on a sample of memory CD4+ T cells sorted from blood. The subset here: CD45RA-negative fraction. These receptors were collected from a woman in her twenties or thirties in good health.

CDR3 loop: CASSGDRTGNTIYF. In nucleotides, the CDR3 is TGCGCCAGCAGCGGAGACAGAACTGGAAACACCATATATTTT. V usage is TRBV5-1 and J usage is TRBJ1-3; possible D gene TRBD1, 5 bases. CDR3 length: 14 amino acids. Germline CDR1 SGHRS, CDR2 YFSETQ. Trimming took off 4 bases at V and 2 bases at J, with 10 bases between the two ends.

This clone was observed a few times. The chain carries TRBV5-1 and TRBJ2-2, with 9 nucleotides matching TRBD1. V was pared by 8 bases and J by 4 bases, with 6 bases of the junction left unmatched. From germline, CDR1 is SGHRS and CDR2 YFSETQ. The CDR3 extends over 14 amino acids. The CDR3 nucleotides read TGCGCCAGTCGGGACAGGGTTTCCACCGGGGAGCTGTTTTTT. Translated: CASRDRVSTGELFF.

V and J are TRBV9 and TRBJ2-1; TRBD2 matches 11 bases. V dropped 2 bases and J dropped 7; count of bases not matched to a gene: 8. This CDR3 contains 16 residues. Germline CDR1 reads SGDLS; CDR2 reads YYNGEE. The CDR3 loop is CASSVFSGRAGNEQFF. DNA for the CDR3: TGTGCCAGCAGCGTTTTTAGCGGGAGGGCCGGGAATGAGCAGTTCTTC.

The CDR3 bases are TGTGCCTGGGGACGCAGAAACACCATATATTTT. Its protein is CAWGRRNTIYF. The chain employs TRBV30 and TRBJ1-3, with D unresolved. Trimming pared 5 bases from V and 5 bases from J, leaving 7 bases between. CDR3 length equals 11 residues. Germline V gives CDR1 GTSNPN, CDR2 SVGIG (reference sequence).

The V and J genes are TRBV19 and TRBJ2-7; TRBD2 aligns across 10 bases. The CDR3 spans 14 residues. The V segment lost 5 bases and the J segment 0 bases; nucleotides outside the gene matches: 1. CDR1 and CDR2 (germline): LNHDA, SQIVND (reference sequence). In nucleotides, the CDR3 is TGTGCCAGTAGTGGACTAGCGGACTCCTACGAGCAGTACTTC. Its protein is CASSGLADSYEQYF.

In regard to this clone: One base away lies a much larger clone, so this may be a sequencing read error. Other DNA variants within this sample encode the same CDR3. The chain uses TRBV4-2 and TRBJ2-7; 11 bases fit TRBD2. The germline CDR1 and CDR2 sequences are LGHNA and YNFKEQ. The CDR3 has 16 amino acids. The trim removed 0 bases at V and 1 base at J, leaving 2 bases unmatched. The CDR3 region is CASSQDGTSGSYEQYF. In DNA, the CDR3 is TGTGCCAGCAGCCAAGATGGGACTAGCGGATCCTACGAGCAGTACTTC.

The J gene is TRBJ1-2, the V gene TRBV7-9; D not certain. Trimming took 1 base from V and 8 from J, leaving 20 bases between them. Germline-derived CDR1 and CDR2 are SEHNR and FQNEAQ (reference sequence). The CDR3 sequence is 16 residues long. CDR3 DNA sequence: TGTGCCAGCAGCTTAGAGGTTGGGTTATCATCGGGCGGCTACACCTTC. It translates to CASSLEVGLSSGGYTF.

This rearrangement joins TRBV7-2 to TRBJ2-7; 11 bases map to TRBD2. The CDR3 consists of 14 residues. The germline gives CDR1 SGHTA, CDR2 FQGNSA. The J segment lost 4 bases and the V segment lost 5 bases, leaving 4 bases of the junction unmatched. CDR3 sequence: CASSGTSGSYEQYF. The CDR3 bases are TGTGCCAGCAGCGGAACTAGCGGGAGTTACGAGCAGTACTTC.

V usage is TRBV5-1 and J usage is TRBJ2-1, with D tentatively TRBD1 or TRBD2 (5 bases each). CDR1 and CDR2 (germline): SGHRS, YFSETQ. V gave up 4 bases and J gave up 9 bases, with 17 bases separating them. This CDR3 has 14 amino acids. The CDR3 DNA is TGCGCCAGCAGCCTCGGGACCCCGGACGGTGAGCAGTTCTTC. As protein: CASSLGTPDGEQFF.

The V gene is TRBV6-1, the J gene TRBJ2-7; 7 positions agree with TRBD1. J was trimmed by 5 bases and V by 3 bases; bases with no gene match: 1. CDR1 is MNHNS and CDR2 is SASEGT in the germline V gene. The CDR3 is 12 residues long. The CDR3 DNA reads as TGTGCCAGCAGTGATACAGGGGACGAGCAGTACTTC. Its protein product is CASSDTGDEQYF.

The chain joins TRBV6-5 to TRBJ1-5, with a tentative D call TRBD1 (5 bases). Germline values: CDR1 MNHEY, CDR2 SVGAGI. V was cut by 6 bases and J by 5 bases, with 11 bases left in between. This CDR3 region has 13 residues. In DNA, the CDR3 is TGTGCCAGCAGCCCTACAGGTTATCAGCCCCAGCATTTT. This codes for CASSPTGYQPQHF.

This clone has more than one count but fewer than ten. J is TRBJ2-7 and V is TRBV4-1; TRBD2 matches at 7 bases. V trimming: 1 base; J trimming: 5 bases; junction bases outside the gene matches: 11. From germline, CDR1 is MGHRA and CDR2 YSYEKL. CDR3 length equals 16 residues. The CDR3 sequence is CASSQGAGEAFDEQYF. Written as DNA, the CDR3 is TGCGCCAGCAGCCAAGGCGCGGGAGAAGCGTTTGACGAGCAGTACTTC.

The rearrangement links TRBV19 to TRBJ1-1, with a possible D match to TRBD1 (6 bases). Trimming cost V 3 bases and J 4 bases, with 18 bases left between them. The CDR3 is 16 amino acids. Germline V gives CDR1 LNHDA, CDR2 SQIVND (reference sequence). Here the CDR3 reads CASSMTHQQGPTEAFF. CDR3 DNA: TGTGCCAGTAGTATGACCCACCAACAGGGCCCCACTGAAGCTTTCTTT. The full variable domain, its missing parts supplied by reference TRBV19 and TRBJ1-1, is DGGITQSPKYLFRKEGQNVTLSCEQNLNHDAMYWYRQDPGQGLRLIYYSQIVNDFQKGDIAEGYSVSREKKESFPLTVTSAQKNPTAFYLCASSMTHQQGPTEAFFGQGTRLTVV.

The table lists this clone with a few counts. This chain connects TRBV5-1 to TRBJ1-3; TRBD1 might be the D (6 bases). The CDR3 spans 15 residues. Trimming took off 8 bases at V and 0 bases at J, with 15 bases between the two ends. Germline V CDR1 and CDR2: SGHRS, YFSETQ. The CDR3 coding sequence is TGCGCCAGAACGGACAGTCGCGCCTCTGGAAACACCATATATTTT. Encoded protein: CARTDSRASGNTIYF.

This clone turned up a few times. V is TRBV11-2 and J is TRBJ2-7; possible D gene TRBD2, 6 bases. The CDR3 length is 13 residues. Germline CDR1 and CDR2: SGHAT and FQNNGV. With 2 bases removed from V and 3 bases from J, the gap between germline ends came to 8 bases. CDR3 residues: CASSLTGDYEQYF. In nucleotides, the CDR3 is TGTGCCAGCAGCTTAACGGGGGACTACGAGCAGTACTTC.

The chain recombines TRBV5-1 with TRBJ2-5, with D possibly called TRBD1 or TRBD2 (5 bases each). Trimming pared 2 bases from V and 0 bases from J, leaving 17 bases between. This CDR3 region has 17 residues. Germline V gene data show CDR1 as SGHRS and CDR2 as YFSETQ. In DNA, the CDR3 is TGCGCCAGCAGCTTCCCCTCCGGGGCAGGGAACCAAGAGACCCAGTACTTC. Translating it yields CASSFPSGAGNQETQYF.

The chain uses TRBV6-4 and TRBJ1-1, with D possibly matching TRBD1 (6 bases). V was cut by 8 bases and J by 5 bases, with 21 bases left in between. Germline V gives CDR1 MRHNA, CDR2 SNTAGT. The CDR3 consists of 15 residues. Here the CDR3 DNA reads TGTGCCAGCGCGTCCTCGCCGGGGGCGTGGACTGAAGCTTTCTTT. It yields the protein CASASSPGAWTEAFF.

V gene TRBV28 combines with J gene TRBJ2-7, with TRBD2 identical over 10 bases. CDR1 and CDR2 (germline): MDHEN, SYDVKM. V lost 6 bases, J lost 7 bases, and 9 bases stayed unmatched. The length of the CDR3 is 14 residues. The CDR3 reads CASSRSAGGGEQYF. CDR3 nucleotide sequence: TGTGCCAGCAGCCGATCAGCGGGAGGGGGGGAGCAGTACTTC.

This rearrangement joins TRBV6-6 to TRBJ2-5; D is unresolved. The V end was cut by 2 bases, the J end by 4 bases, with 5 bases between. Germline assignment: CDR1 MNHNY and CDR2 SVGAGI (reference sequence). This CDR3 is 12 amino acids long. CDR3: CASSYPGETQYF. CDR3 in DNA: TGTGCCAGCAGTTACCCCGGAGAGACCCAGTACTTC.

With respect to this clone: It may be a read error: a sequence one base away is much more abundant. V is TRBV11-1 and J is TRBJ1-1, with 7 nucleotides matching TRBD1. The CDR3 sequence is 13 residues long. J was trimmed by 3 bases and V by 6 bases; bases with no gene match: 4. Germline CDR1 is SGHAT and CDR2 is FQDESV (reference sequence). The CDR3 coding sequence is TGTGCCAGCAGTTCAACAGGGGACACTGAAGCTTTCTTT. It codes for CASSSTGDTEAFF.

The count of this clone is one. J is TRBJ2-1 and V is TRBV5-1; 11 nucleotides align to TRBD2. J gave up 9 bases and V 4 bases, and 9 bases lay outside the gene matches. Looked up from germline, CDR1 is SGHRS and CDR2 is YFSETQ. CDR3 length equals 15 residues. In nucleotides, the CDR3 is TGCGCCAGCAGCCCTACTAGCGGGAGCCCCAGTGAGCAGTTCTTC. Translating it yields CASSPTSGSPSEQFF. Full variable domain (rest looked up from reference TRBV5-1 and TRBJ2-1): KAGVTQTPRYLIKTRGQQVTLSCSPISGHRSVSWYQQTPGQGLQFLFEYFSETQRNKGNFPGRFSGRQFSNSRSEMNVSTLELGDSALYLCASSPTSGSPSEQFFGPGTRLTVL.

The chain combines TRBV7-9 with TRBJ1-1; D uncertain. This CDR3 contains 12 residues. Germline CDR1 is SEHNR and CDR2 is FQNEAQ (reference sequence). The V end was cut by 5 bases, the J end by 1 base, with 5 bases between. The CDR3 coding sequence is TGTGCCAGCAGCACGAAGAACACTGAAGCTTTCTTT. Protein: CASSTKNTEAFF.

The chain uses TRBV6-6 and TRBJ1-1; a weak D match, TRBD1 (5 bases). V shed 6 bases and J shed 3 bases, with 11 bases lying between them. Germline CDR1 is MNHNY and CDR2 is SVGAGI (reference sequence). This CDR3 is built from 13 residues. The CDR3 nucleotides are TGTGCCAGCAGGTGGGACCGTGACACTGAAGCTTTCTTT. This translates into CASRWDRDTEAFF.

V usage is TRBV5-5 and J usage is TRBJ1-1; 7 bases agree with TRBD1. The trim removed 0 bases at V and 4 bases at J, leaving 3 bases unmatched. The CDR3 runs to 14 residues. Germline values: CDR1 SGHKS, CDR2 YYEKEE (reference sequence). The CDR3 protein is CASSLAGGFTEAFF. The CDR3 DNA follows: TGTGCCAGCAGCTTGGCAGGGGGTTTCACTGAAGCTTTCTTT.

This clone was observed many times. The V call is TRBV5-1, the J call TRBJ2-7; 10 nucleotides line up with TRBD2. J gave up 1 base and V 7 bases, and 17 bases lay outside the gene matches. Germline loops: CDR1 SGHRS, CDR2 YFSETQ. The CDR3 has 18 amino acids. The CDR3 is CASARRALAGPGSYEQYF. CDR3 sequence (DNA): TGCGCCAGCGCTCGGAGGGCACTAGCGGGACCCGGGTCCTACGAGCAGTACTTC.

V usage is TRBV29-1 and J usage is TRBJ2-3; a possible D gene is TRBD1 (6 bases). Germline assignment: CDR1 SQVTM and CDR2 ANQGSEA. The CDR3 runs to 13 residues. The V gene lost 6 bases and the J gene lost 5 bases, with 15 bases spanning the gap. CDR3 bases: TGCAGCGTCAACAGGGCGAGGAGAGATACGCAGTATTTT. It is translated as CSVNRARRDTQYF.

This clone was counted a single time. This chain links TRBV7-9 with TRBJ2-3; 16 bases agree with TRBD2. After removal of 5 bases from V and 3 bases from J, the junction contained 11 bases not matched to a gene. This CDR3 is 19 amino acids long. Germline assignment: CDR1 SEHNR and CDR2 FQNEAQ (reference sequence). The CDR3 protein is CASSRPGTSGRVSTDTQYF. CDR3 nucleotide sequence: TGTGCCAGCAGCCGTCCCGGGACTAGCGGGAGGGTTAGTACAGATACGCAGTATTTT.

This chain joins TRBV6-5 and TRBJ1-5; D call uncertain. V was trimmed by 6 bases and J by 4 bases, leaving 10 bases between them. CDR1 is MNHEY, CDR2 SVGAGI, per germline. The CDR3 sequence is 13 residues long. CDR3 coding DNA: TGTGCCAGCAGATTTGGACGTAATCAGCCCCAGCATTTT. Translation: CASRFGRNQPQHF.

The chain couples TRBV6-1 to TRBJ1-2; 9 bases are a match to TRBD1. This CDR3 is 13 amino acids long. Trimming at V came to 6 bases and at J to 6 bases, leaving 5 bases not matched to a gene. The germline V gene has CDR1 MNHNS and CDR2 SASEGT. The CDR3, as DNA: TGTGCCAGCAGAAGACAGGGGGGGGATGGCTACACCTTC. It encodes CASRRQGGDGYTF.

The rearrangement uses TRBV7-6 and TRBJ2-7; D ambiguous. This CDR3 has 11 amino acids. Germline V gene data show CDR1 as SGHVS and CDR2 as FNYEAQ. Trimming left V 0 bases short and J 7 bases short, with 4 bases between. CDR3 nucleotides: TGTGCCAGCAGCTTAGCGACAGAGCAGTACTTC. Translating it yields CASSLATEQYF.